The T cell receptor (beta chain) described here comes from a study of blood T cell repertoires in COVID-19. The V gene lost 5 bases and the J gene lost 2 bases, with 13 bases spanning the gap. The length of the CDR3 is 15 residues. CDR1 and CDR2 (germline): ENHRY, SYGVKD. This clone came up a few times. Repertoires were generated with immunoSEQ multiplex PCR, while TCRdb's copy carries only in-frame clones and drops some. The data show about 200,000 clones, with more than 75% seen just once and 6% held by the top ten. V is TRBV10-3 and J is TRBJ2-1; a weak D match, TRBD2 (6 bases). This clonotype was sampled from a woman aged 40 to 49 with COVID-19, enrolled during active disease. The material sequenced was peripheral blood. CDR3 in amino acids: CAISSRDSPYNEQFF. The CDR3 DNA sequence: TGTGCCATCAGTTCCCGGGACTCCCCCTACAATGAGCAGTTCTTC.